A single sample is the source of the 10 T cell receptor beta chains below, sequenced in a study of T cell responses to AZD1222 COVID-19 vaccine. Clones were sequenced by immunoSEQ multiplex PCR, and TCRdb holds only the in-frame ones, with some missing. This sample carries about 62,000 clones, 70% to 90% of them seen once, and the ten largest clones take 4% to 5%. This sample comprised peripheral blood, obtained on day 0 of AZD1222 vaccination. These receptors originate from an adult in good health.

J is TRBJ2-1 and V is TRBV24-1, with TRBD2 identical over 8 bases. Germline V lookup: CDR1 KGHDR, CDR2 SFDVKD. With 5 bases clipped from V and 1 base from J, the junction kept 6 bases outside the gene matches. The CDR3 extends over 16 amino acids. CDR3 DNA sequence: TGTGCCACCAGTGCAAATAGCGGGGTATCCTACAATGAGCAGTTCTTC. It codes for CATSANSGVSYNEQFF.

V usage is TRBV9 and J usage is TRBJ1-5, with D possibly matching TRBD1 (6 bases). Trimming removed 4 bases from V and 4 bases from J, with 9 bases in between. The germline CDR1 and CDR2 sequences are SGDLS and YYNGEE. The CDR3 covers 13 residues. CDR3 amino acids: CASSSGENQPQHF. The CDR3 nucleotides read TGTGCCAGCAGCTCAGGGGAGAATCAGCCCCAGCATTTT. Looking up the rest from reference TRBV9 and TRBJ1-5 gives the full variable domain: DSGVTQTPKHLITATGQRVTLRCSPRSGDLSVYWYQQSLDQGLQFLIQYYNGEERAKGNILERFSAQQFPDLHSELNLSSLELGDSALYFCASSSGENQPQHFGDGTRLSIL.

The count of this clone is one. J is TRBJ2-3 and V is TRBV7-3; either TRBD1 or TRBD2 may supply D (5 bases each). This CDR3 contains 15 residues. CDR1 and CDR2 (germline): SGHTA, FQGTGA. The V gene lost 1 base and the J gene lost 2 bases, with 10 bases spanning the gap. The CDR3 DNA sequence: TGTGCCAGCAGCTTAATGGGGGTGCCCACAGATACGCAGTATTTT. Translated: CASSLMGVPTDTQYF. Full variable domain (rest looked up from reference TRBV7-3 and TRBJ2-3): GAGVSQTPSNKVTEKGKYVELRCDPISGHTALYWYRQSLGQGPEFLIYFQGTGAADDSGLPNDRFFAVRPEGSVSTLKIQRTERGDSAVYLCASSLMGVPTDTQYFGPGTRLTVL.

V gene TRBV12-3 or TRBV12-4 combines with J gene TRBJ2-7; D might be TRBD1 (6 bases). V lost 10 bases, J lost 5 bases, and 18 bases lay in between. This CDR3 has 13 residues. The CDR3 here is CATSVQGHHEQYF. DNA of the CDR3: TGTGCCACCTCGGTACAGGGTCACCACGAGCAGTACTTC.

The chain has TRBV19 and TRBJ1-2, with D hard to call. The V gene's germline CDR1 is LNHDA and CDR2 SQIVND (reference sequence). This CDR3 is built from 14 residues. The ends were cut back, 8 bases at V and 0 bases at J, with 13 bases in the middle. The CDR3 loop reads CASRGELTNYGYTF. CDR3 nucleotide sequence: TGTGCCAGTCGCGGAGAGTTAACTAACTATGGCTACACCTTC.

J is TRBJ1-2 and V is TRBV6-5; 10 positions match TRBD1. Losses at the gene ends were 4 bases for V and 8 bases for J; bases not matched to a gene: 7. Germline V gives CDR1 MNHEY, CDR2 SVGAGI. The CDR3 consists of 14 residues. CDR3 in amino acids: CASSWTGTGDGYTF. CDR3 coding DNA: TGTGCCAGCAGTTGGACAGGGACAGGGGACGGCTACACCTTC.

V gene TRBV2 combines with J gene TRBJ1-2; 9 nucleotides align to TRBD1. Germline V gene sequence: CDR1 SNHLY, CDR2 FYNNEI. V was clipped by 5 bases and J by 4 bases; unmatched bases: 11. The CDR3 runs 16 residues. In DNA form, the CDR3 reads TGTGCCAGCAGTTCCCATTCGGGACAGGGCTTCTATGGCTACACCTTC. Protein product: CASSSHSGQGFYGYTF.

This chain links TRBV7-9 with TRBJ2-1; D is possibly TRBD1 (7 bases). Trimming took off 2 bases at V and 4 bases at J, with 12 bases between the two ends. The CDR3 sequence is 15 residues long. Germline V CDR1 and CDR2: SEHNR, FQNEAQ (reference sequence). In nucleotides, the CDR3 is TGTGCCAGCAGCTTAAGACAGGGACTTTACAATGAGCAGTTCTTC. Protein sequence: CASSLRQGLYNEQFF.

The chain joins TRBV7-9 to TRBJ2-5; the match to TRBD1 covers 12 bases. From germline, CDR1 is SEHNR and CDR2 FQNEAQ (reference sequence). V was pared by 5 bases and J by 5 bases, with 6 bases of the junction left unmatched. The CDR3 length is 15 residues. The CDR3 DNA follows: TGTGCCAGCAGCAAGGGGACAGGGGGCGCGGAGACCCAGTACTTC. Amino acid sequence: CASSKGTGGAETQYF.

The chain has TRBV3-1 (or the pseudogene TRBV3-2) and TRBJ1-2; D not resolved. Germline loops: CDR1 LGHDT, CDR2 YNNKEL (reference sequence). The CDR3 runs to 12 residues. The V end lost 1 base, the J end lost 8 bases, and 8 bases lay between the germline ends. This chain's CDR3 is CASSQAKAGYTF. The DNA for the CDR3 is TGTGCCAGCAGCCAAGCGAAAGCGGGCTACACCTTC.